The next 9 T cell receptor beta chains were all read from a single sample in a study of blood T cell repertoires in COVID-19 (dated by TCRdb to 2018 to 2021). Library method: the immunoSEQ multiplex PCR assay. What TCRdb holds here is the immuneACCESS table cut down to in-frame rearrangements. Part of the clones is not present; checked against another copy, under half of the missing clones reflect an unresolved V gene, and the others are unexplained. Present in this sample are about 200,000 clones, roughly 80% of which were seen just once. The ten largest account for 5.5% to 7% of the sample. Sequenced input: peripheral blood. Receptor source: a woman aged 70-85 years with acute or convalescent COVID-19.

The V and J genes are TRBV2 and TRBJ2-1, with D maybe TRBD2 (7 bases). This CDR3 is 13 amino acids long. Germline assignment: CDR1 SNHLY and CDR2 FYNNEI. The V gene lost 9 bases and the J gene lost 12 bases, with 21 bases spanning the gap. CDR3 protein: CASREEGGGAQFF. Written as DNA, the CDR3 is TGTGCCAGTCGGGAGGAGGGAGGGGGGGCGCAGTTCTTC.

The chain employs TRBV27 and TRBJ1-2, with D possibly being TRBD1 (6 bases). V was trimmed by 3 bases and J by 5 bases, leaving 10 bases between them. The length of the CDR3 is 13 residues. Looked up from germline, CDR1 is MNHEY and CDR2 is SMNVEV (reference sequence). CDR3 in DNA: TGTGCCAGCAGTTTGGGCAGGGGATATGGCTACACCTTC. Its protein is CASSLGRGYGYTF.

This clone was observed a few times. This chain joins TRBV24-1 and TRBJ2-1; the match to TRBD1 covers 9 bases. The length of the CDR3 is 15 residues. Per the germline V gene, CDR1 is KGHDR and CDR2 is SFDVKD. With V trimmed by 9 bases and J by 5 bases, 10 bases remained unmatched. CDR3 amino acids: CATSPGTGLNNEQFF. The CDR3 DNA is TGTGCCACCTCTCCCGGGACAGGGTTGAACAATGAGCAGTTCTTC.

This clone was seen a single time. The V and J genes are TRBV18 and TRBJ2-1, with TRBD2 matching over 7 bases. CDR1 and CDR2 from the germline V gene are KGHSH and LQKENI. This CDR3 is 15 amino acids long. The trim removed 3 bases at V and 2 bases at J, leaving 4 bases unmatched. The CDR3 region has the DNA TGTGCCAGCTCACCCCTAGCGGAGGCCTACAATGAGCAGTTCTTC. It is translated as CASSPLAEAYNEQFF.

This chain connects TRBV3-1 (or the pseudogene TRBV3-2) to TRBJ1-1; D ambiguous. Germline V gene sequence: CDR1 LGHDT, CDR2 YNNKEL (reference sequence). This CDR3 has 13 amino acids. V was trimmed by 2 bases and J by 8 bases, leaving 12 bases between them. CDR3 bases: TGTGCCAGCAGCCAACTCGGACTGAACGAAGCTTTCTTT. Translated: CASSQLGLNEAFF.

The V gene is TRBV29-1, the J gene TRBJ2-1; TRBD2 matches 10 bases. V shed 3 bases, J shed 5 bases, and the junction held 4 bases outside the gene matches. This CDR3 contains 14 residues. The germline V gene encodes CDR1 SQVTM and CDR2 ANQGSEA. The CDR3 spells CSVESGRGNNEQFF. The DNA of the CDR3 is TGCAGCGTTGAGAGCGGGAGGGGTAACAATGAGCAGTTCTTC.

The rearrangement uses TRBV14 and TRBJ2-7; 11 bases are shared with TRBD2. This CDR3 is 15 amino acids long. CDR1 is SGHDN and CDR2 is FVKESK in the germline V gene. V was pared by 4 bases and J by 0 bases, with 2 bases of the junction left unmatched. The CDR3 spells CASSRGLAGSYEQYF. In DNA, the CDR3 is TGTGCCAGCAGCCGCGGACTAGCGGGCTCCTACGAGCAGTACTTC.

The V gene is TRBV29-1, the J gene TRBJ2-5; TRBD2 matches 8 bases. Germline trimming cut 3 bases from V and 7 bases from J; bases unmatched to any gene: 13. CDR1 is SQVTM and CDR2 is ANQGSEA in the germline V gene. The CDR3 consists of 15 residues. In DNA form, the CDR3 reads TGCAGCGTTGAGACGGGGGGGGCCGGTGTGGGGACCCAGTACTTC. It yields the protein CSVETGGAGVGTQYF.

The chain recombines TRBV5-1 with TRBJ2-7, with 12 bases fitting TRBD2. This CDR3 has 15 amino acids. CDR1 is SGHRS and CDR2 is YFSETQ in the germline V gene. The V and J ends lost 5 bases and 3 bases, in that order; junction bases with no gene match: 6. The CDR3 loop is CASSTTSGSLYEQYF. The CDR3 DNA follows: TGCGCCAGCAGTACGACTAGCGGGAGTCTCTACGAGCAGTACTTC.